The TCR beta chain described here comes from a study of response to subunit inactivated influenza vaccine. Whole-study findings and limits: The authors suggested that every seasonal influenza vaccination recruits few new T cells.

In this sample, this clonotype turned up a few times. Antigen specificity is unknown. Trimming left V 4 bases short and J 8 bases short, with 14 bases between. The CDR3 sequence is 13 residues long. Per the germline V gene, CDR1 is LGHDT and CDR2 is YNNKEL (reference sequence). One entry per CDR3 protein, called by TCRdb with MiXCR from the RT-PCR reads. Among 650,000 to 700,000 distinct CDR3 sequences listed, around 16% were seen once. The TCR was taken from a man in his forties or fifties who received an inactivated influenza vaccine. V gene TRBV3-1 combines with J gene TRBJ1-2; D is possibly TRBD1 (6 bases). The source was PBMCs from blood, collected 11 to 12 days after vaccination. This CDR3 reads CASSPSGATGYTF. The CDR3 region has the DNA TGTGCCAGCAGCCCCTCAGGGGCGACAGGCTACACCTTC.